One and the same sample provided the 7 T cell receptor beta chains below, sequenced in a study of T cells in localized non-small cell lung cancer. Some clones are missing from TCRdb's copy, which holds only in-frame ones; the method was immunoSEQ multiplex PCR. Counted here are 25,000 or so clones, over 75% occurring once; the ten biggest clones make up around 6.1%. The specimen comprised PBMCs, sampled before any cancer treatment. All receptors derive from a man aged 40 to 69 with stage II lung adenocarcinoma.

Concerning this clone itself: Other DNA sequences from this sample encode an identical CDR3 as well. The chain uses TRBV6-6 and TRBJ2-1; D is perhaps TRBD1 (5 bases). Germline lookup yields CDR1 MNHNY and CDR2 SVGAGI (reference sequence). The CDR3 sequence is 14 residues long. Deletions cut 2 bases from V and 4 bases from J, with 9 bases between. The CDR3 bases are TGTGCCAGCAGTTACAATGGGGCGTACAATGAGCAGTTCTTC. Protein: CASSYNGAYNEQFF.

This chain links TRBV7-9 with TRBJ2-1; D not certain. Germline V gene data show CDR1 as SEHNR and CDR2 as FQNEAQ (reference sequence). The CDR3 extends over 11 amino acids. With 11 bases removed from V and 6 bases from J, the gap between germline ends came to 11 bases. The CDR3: CASRTGNEQFF. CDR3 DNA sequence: TGTGCCTCACGGACCGGCAATGAGCAGTTCTTC.

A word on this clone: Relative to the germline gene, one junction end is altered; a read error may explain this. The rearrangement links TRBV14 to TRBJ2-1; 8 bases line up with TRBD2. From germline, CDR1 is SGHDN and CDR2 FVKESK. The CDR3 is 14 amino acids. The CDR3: CAGSSQRGINEQFF. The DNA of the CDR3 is TGTGCCGGCAGCTCGCAGCGGGGGATCAATGAGCAGTTCTTC.

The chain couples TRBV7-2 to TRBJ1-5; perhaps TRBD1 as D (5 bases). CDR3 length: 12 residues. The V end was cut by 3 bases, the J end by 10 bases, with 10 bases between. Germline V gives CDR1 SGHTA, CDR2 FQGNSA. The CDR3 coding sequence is TGTGCCAGCAGCTTGTATGGGGCTCCCCAGCATTTT. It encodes CASSLYGAPQHF. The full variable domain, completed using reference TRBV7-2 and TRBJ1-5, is GAGVSQSPSNKVTEKGKDVELRCDPISGHTALYWYRQSLGQGLEFLIYFQGNSAPDKSGLPSDRFSAERTGGSVSTLTIQRTQQEDSAVYLCASSLYGAPQHFGDGTRLSIL.

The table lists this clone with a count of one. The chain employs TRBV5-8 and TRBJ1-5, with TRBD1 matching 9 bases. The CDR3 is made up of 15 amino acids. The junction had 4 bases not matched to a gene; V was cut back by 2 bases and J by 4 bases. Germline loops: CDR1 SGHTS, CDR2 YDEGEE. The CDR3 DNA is TGTGCCAGCAGCTTAAGGACAGGGGAAAATCAGCCCCAGCATTTT. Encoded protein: CASSLRTGENQPQHF.

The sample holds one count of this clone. CDR3 protein: CASSITGESYQPQHF. CDR3 DNA: TGTGCCAGTAGTATAACTGGGGAATCGTATCAGCCCCAGCATTTT. V is TRBV19 and J is TRBJ1-5; D is ambiguous. Trimming removed 2 bases at V and 5 bases at J, with 13 bases between. The CDR3 length is 15 residues. Germline loops: CDR1 LNHDA, CDR2 SQIVND (reference sequence).

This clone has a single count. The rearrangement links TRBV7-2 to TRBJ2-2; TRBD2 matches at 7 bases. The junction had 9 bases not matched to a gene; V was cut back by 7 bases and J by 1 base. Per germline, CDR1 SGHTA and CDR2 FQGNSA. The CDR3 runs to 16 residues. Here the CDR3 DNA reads TGTGCCAGCATCAAAAACCCGGGGGGGAACACCGGGGAGCTGTTTTTT. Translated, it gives CASIKNPGGNTGELFF.